These 29 T cell receptor beta chains were sequenced from one sample in a study of CD8 T cells in ankylosing spondylitis. TCRdb redid the calling of the 5' RACE reads with MiXCR, one entry per CDR3 protein. Altogether 200,000 to 300,000 distinct CDR3 sequences are present, roughly 8.2% being singletons, with the ten largest covering around 5.1%. Sample: blood, either unsorted or a sorted T cell fraction (not recorded which). The source is a female donor with ankylosing spondylitis or in good health (not recorded which).

Ten or more counts support this clonotype. The chain links TRBV28 to TRBJ1-1; D is ambiguous. V lost 7 bases and J lost 8, with 20 bases in between. Looked up from germline, CDR1 is MDHEN and CDR2 is SYDVKM. The CDR3 has 14 amino acids. The CDR3 bases are TGTGCCAGCATTGGTCCCGGTCGTCATAAAGAAGCTTTCTTT. It specifies CASIGPGRHKEAFF.

This clonotype has a count of ten or more. The chain is built from TRBV12-3 or TRBV12-4 and TRBJ1-5, with 7 bases matching TRBD1. The V segment lost 6 bases and the J segment 7 bases; nucleotides outside the gene matches: 6. The CDR3 contains 13 residues. CDR3 region: CASSTDRVQPQHF. DNA for the CDR3: TGTGCCAGCAGCACCGACAGGGTGCAGCCCCAGCATTTT.

This clonotype was found many times. Here the CDR3 reads CSVRTGKGQYF. The DNA for the CDR3 is TGCAGCGTGCGGACAGGGAAGGGGCAGTACTTC. V gene TRBV29-1 combines with J gene TRBJ2-7; 8 nucleotides match TRBD1. Germline-derived CDR1 and CDR2 are SQVTM and ANQGSEA. V lost 6 bases and J lost 9; bases outside the gene matches: 7. The CDR3 runs 11 residues.

This clonotype was detected many times. This chain connects TRBV6-5 to TRBJ2-1; 13 bases line up with TRBD2. Per germline, CDR1 MNHEY and CDR2 SVGAGI. With V trimmed by 2 bases and J by 6 bases, 4 bases remained unmatched. This CDR3 is 16 amino acids long. CDR3 in amino acids: CASSYTTSGRANEQFF. CDR3 DNA: TGTGCCAGCAGTTACACAACTAGCGGGAGGGCCAATGAGCAGTTCTTC.

This clonotype has ten or more counts. The chain couples TRBV11-2 to TRBJ2-5, with 9 bases matching TRBD1. The CDR3 contains 16 residues. CDR1 is SGHAT and CDR2 is FQNNGV in the germline V gene. Trimming cost V 5 bases and J 4 bases; bases outside gene matches: 11. The DNA for the CDR3 is TGTGCCAGCAGCCACCGCCCGGGACAGGGCGTAGAGACCCAGTACTTC. Encoded protein: CASSHRPGQGVETQYF.

Ten or more counts support this clonotype. This chain connects TRBV29-1 to TRBJ2-3, with a tentative D call TRBD1 (5 bases). This CDR3 contains 13 residues. Deletions cut 4 bases from V and 0 bases from J, with 8 bases between. Germline lookup yields CDR1 SQVTM and CDR2 ANQGSEA. CDR3 sequence: CSVVGASTDTQYF. Here the CDR3 DNA reads TGCAGCGTTGTTGGGGCTAGCACAGATACGCAGTATTTT.

This clonotype appeared many times. The chain is built from TRBV5-1 and TRBJ2-2, with 14 bases aligning to TRBD2. The CDR3 runs 15 residues. V lost 4 bases, J lost 7 bases, and 3 bases stayed unmatched. Per germline, CDR1 SGHRS and CDR2 YFSETQ. CDR3 loop: CASSLGTSGGGELFF. The CDR3 region has the DNA TGCGCCAGCAGCCTCGGGACTAGCGGGGGCGGGGAGCTGTTTTTT.

Comment on this clonotype: Since a much larger clone is just one base distant, this may be a read error. The gene calls are TRBV11-2 and TRBJ2-5, with a weak D call TRBD1 (7 bases). The CDR3 loop spans 16 amino acids. Germline CDR1 reads SGHAT; CDR2 reads FQNNGV. CDR3 sequence (DNA): TGTGCCAACAGCTTAGATTGGACAGGAGGGGGAGAGACCCAGTACTTC. Translating gives CANSLDWTGGGETQYF.

The chain links TRBV7-9 to TRBJ2-1; 7 nucleotides match TRBD2. Per the germline V gene, CDR1 is SEHNR and CDR2 is FQNEAQ (reference sequence). The CDR3 loop spans 16 amino acids. J was trimmed by 2 bases and V by 4 bases; bases with no gene match: 8. For the CDR3, the DNA is TGTGCCAGCAGCTCAATGCTAGCGGACGCCTACAATGAGCAGTTCTTC. Translation gives CASSSMLADAYNEQFF.

This clonotype has a handful of counts. The chain uses TRBV7-2 and TRBJ2-6; 7 positions match TRBD1. This CDR3 is 17 amino acids long. The V and J ends lost 5 bases and 1 base, in that order; junction bases with no gene match: 8. The germline gives CDR1 SGHTA, CDR2 FQGNSA. The CDR3, as DNA: TGTGCCAGCAGCGGGTGGGACAGCCCTTCTGGGGCCAACGTCCTGACTTTC. It translates to CASSGWDSPSGANVLTF.

This clonotype was seen at least ten times. The genes are TRBV4-3 and TRBJ2-2, with 7 bases fitting TRBD2. The V and J ends lost 8 bases and 6 bases, in that order; junction bases with no gene match: 6. The CDR3 totals 13 residues. CDR1 LGHNA and CDR2 YSLEER come from the germline V gene. As DNA, the CDR3 is TGCGCCAGCTCTAGGGCGGGGGCCGGGGAGCTGTTTTTT. Its protein product is CASSRAGAGELFF.

This clonotype was recorded many times. V usage is TRBV20-1 and J usage is TRBJ2-3; 7 nucleotides line up with TRBD1. Germline V gives CDR1 DFQATT, CDR2 SNEGSKA (reference sequence). Unmatched junction bases numbered 6, after V lost 6 bases and J lost 0 bases. The CDR3 has 14 amino acids. The CDR3: CSARDRVSTDTQYF. The CDR3 DNA is TGCAGTGCCCGCGACAGGGTTAGCACAGATACGCAGTATTTT.

Ten or more counts support this clonotype. The genes are TRBV6-2 or TRBV6-3 and TRBJ1-1, with D hard to call. CDR3 length: 10 amino acids. The germline CDR1 and CDR2 sequences are MNHEY and SVGEGT. The V end lost 10 bases, the J end lost 2 bases, and 5 bases lay between the germline ends. CDR3 DNA: TGTGCCACCTCCAACACTGAAGCTTTCTTT. Its translation is CATSNTEAFF.

There are a few counts of this clonotype. The CDR3 nucleotides are TGTGCCAGCAGCCGGGAGGTCCCTCACCATGAGCAGTTCTTC. Translating it yields CASSREVPHHEQFF. This chain joins TRBV7-2 and TRBJ2-1; 7 bases agree with TRBD2. Germline trimming cut 5 bases from V and 8 bases from J; bases unmatched to any gene: 9. There are 14 residues in the CDR3. CDR1 is SGHTA and CDR2 is FQGNSA in the germline V gene.

The table lists this clonotype with many counts. This chain uses TRBV25-1 with TRBJ1-1, with a tentative D call TRBD1 (5 bases). Per the germline V gene, CDR1 is MGHDK and CDR2 is SYGVNS. The CDR3 runs to 13 residues. The V end lost 1 base, the J end lost 5 bases, and 8 bases lay between the germline ends. The CDR3 loop is CASSESGRTEAFF. CDR3 nucleotide sequence: TGTGCCAGCAGTGAATCAGGGCGGACTGAAGCTTTCTTT.

This clonotype was recorded at least ten times. The rearrangement uses TRBV18 and TRBJ1-4; no clear D. CDR1 KGHSH and CDR2 LQKENI come from the germline V gene. V lost 1 base and J 7 bases, leaving 10 bases between the germline ends. The length of the CDR3 is 14 residues. CDR3 bases: TGTGCCAGCTCACCACAGGGTTTTCGTGAAAAACTGTTTTTT. Its translation: CASSPQGFREKLFF.

This clonotype was counted at least ten times. This sequence joins TRBV12-3 or TRBV12-4 and TRBJ1-4; 7 positions match TRBD1. Germline trimming cut 5 bases from V and 7 bases from J; bases unmatched to any gene: 10. CDR3 size: 15 residues. The CDR3: CASSPYRGGSEKLFF. Here the CDR3 DNA reads TGTGCCAGCAGTCCGTACAGGGGCGGGAGTGAAAAACTGTTTTTT.

This clonotype was counted at least ten times. This rearrangement joins TRBV6-1 to TRBJ2-7; D unresolved. Germline V gene lookup returns CDR1 MNHNS and CDR2 SASEGT. V was clipped by 6 bases and J by 3 bases, with 15 bases between them. The CDR3 spans 14 residues. The CDR3: CASSQNIGVYEQYF. The DNA for the CDR3 is TGTGCCAGCAGCCAAAACATTGGGGTCTACGAGCAGTACTTC.

The chain is built from TRBV7-9 and TRBJ2-2, with D hard to call. Germline V lookup: CDR1 SEHNR, CDR2 FQNEAQ (reference sequence). The CDR3 covers 12 residues. Trimming took 6 bases from V and 10 from J, leaving 12 bases between them. This chain's CDR3 is CASRPNREELFF. CDR3 bases: TGTGCCAGCAGACCAAATCGTGAGGAGCTGTTTTTT.

This clonotype was counted only a few times. J is TRBJ2-2 and V is TRBV5-6; D ambiguous. CDR1 SGHDT and CDR2 YYEEEE come from the germline V gene. The CDR3 is made up of 13 amino acids. V was shortened by 4 bases and J by 0 bases, with 4 bases between the two germline ends. CDR3 in amino acids: CASSQSNTGELFF. CDR3 coding DNA: TGTGCCAGCAGCCAATCGAACACCGGGGAGCTGTTTTTT. Filled out from reference TRBV5-6 and TRBJ2-2, the complete variable domain reads DAGVTQSPTHLIKTRGQQVTLRCSPKSGHDTVSWYQQALGQGPQFIFQYYEEEERQRGNFPDRFSGHQFPNYSSELNVNALLLGDSALYLCASSQSNTGELFFGEGSRLTVL.

In its sample, this clonotype was seen a few times. A junction end diverges from the germline sequence, so it may reflect a read error. The CDR3 loop is CCARGRPSFDSTDTQYF. The CDR3 bases are TGCTGTGCTAGGGGCAGACCGTCTTTTGACTCCACAGATACGCAGTATTTT. This rearrangement joins TRBV20-1 to TRBJ2-3; D is perhaps TRBD1 (5 bases). CDR1 DFQATT and CDR2 SNEGSKA come from the germline V gene (reference sequence). The CDR3 sequence is 17 residues long.

The sample holds many counts of this clonotype. The chain links TRBV6-1 to TRBJ2-7; 7 bases match TRBD1. The CDR3 length is 13 residues. Per the germline V gene, CDR1 is MNHNS and CDR2 is SASEGT. V was clipped by 6 bases and J by 5 bases; unmatched bases: 7. The CDR3, as DNA: TGTGCCAGCAGACGACAGGGTCTCAACGAGCAGTACTTC. This gives the protein CASRRQGLNEQYF.

A few counts support this clonotype. This rearrangement joins TRBV7-9 to TRBJ2-6; D gene uncertain. The CDR3 sequence is 19 residues long. The V gene lost 5 bases and the J gene lost 1 base, with 21 bases spanning the gap. Germline V gene sequence: CDR1 SEHNR, CDR2 FQNEAQ (reference sequence). The CDR3 DNA reads as TGTGCCAGCAGCCAGTCAGAGCAGGTCCTTAAATCTGGGGCCAACGTCCTGACTTTC. It encodes CASSQSEQVLKSGANVLTF. Supplemented by reference TRBV7-9 and TRBJ2-6, the full variable domain reads DTGVSQNPRHKITKRGQNVTFRCDPISEHNRLYWYRQTLGQGPEFLTYFQNEAQLEKSRLLSDRFSAERPKGSFSTLEIQRTEQGDSAMYLCASSQSEQVLKSGANVLTFGAGSRLTVL.

In its sample, this clonotype was seen many times. This chain joins TRBV20-1 and TRBJ2-7; no clear D. The CDR3 totals 16 residues. Trimming took off 0 bases at V and 0 bases at J, with 15 bases between the two ends. Germline CDR1 is DFQATT and CDR2 is SNEGSKA (reference sequence). CDR3 in amino acids: CSARDVVRRPSYEQYF. The CDR3, as DNA: TGCAGTGCTAGAGATGTGGTGAGAAGACCCTCCTACGAGCAGTACTTC.

The sample holds many counts of this clonotype. The V and J genes are TRBV29-1 and TRBJ2-1; no firm D call. This CDR3 spans 12 amino acids. Germline CDR1 and CDR2: SQVTM and ANQGSEA. With 7 bases removed from V and 0 bases from J, the gap between germline ends came to 7 bases. This chain's CDR3 is CSAASSYNEQFF. The CDR3 nucleotides read TGCAGCGCAGCGAGCTCCTACAATGAGCAGTTCTTC.

CDR3 in DNA: TGTGCCAGCAGCTCTGGGGTCTTCCCCTGCGAGCAGTACTTC. As protein: CASSSGVFPCEQYF. The chain has TRBV2 and TRBJ2-7; D remains unclear. The CDR3 covers 14 residues. CDR1 and CDR2 from the germline V gene are SNHLY and FYNNEI. V shed 6 bases and J shed 6 bases, with 18 bases lying between them.

This clonotype was detected many times. The rearrangement joins TRBV18 to TRBJ1-1; no firm D call. Trimming stripped 6 bases from V and 3 bases from J, with 11 bases between. The CDR3 is 13 residues long. Looked up from germline, CDR1 is KGHSH and CDR2 is LQKENI. As DNA, the CDR3 is TGTGCCAGCTCGGAGGCCGCGGACACTGAAGCTTTCTTT. Amino acid sequence: CASSEAADTEAFF.

This clonotype has ten or more counts. This rearrangement joins TRBV12-3 or TRBV12-4 to TRBJ2-2; D not resolved. The V and J ends lost 3 bases and 3 bases respectively, with 5 bases between them. This CDR3 has 13 residues. In DNA, the CDR3 is TGTGCCAGCAGTTTTGGGGACACCGGGGAGCTGTTTTTT. Encoded protein: CASSFGDTGELFF.

The chain joins TRBV7-2 to TRBJ2-6; D is undetermined. The CDR3 is made up of 16 amino acids. The germline V and J ends were trimmed by 1 base and 0 bases, with 7 bases remaining between them. CDR1 is SGHTA and CDR2 is FQGNSA in the germline V gene. The CDR3 nucleotides are TGTGCCAGCAGCTTAGTACGCTCCTCTGGGGCCAACGTCCTGACTTTC. It encodes CASSLVRSSGANVLTF.